This T cell receptor (beta chain) stems from a study of spatial heterogeneity in lung cancer. About this clonotype itself: This could be a read error, since a much larger clone is one nucleotide away. The CDR3 does not end in the conserved phenylalanine or tryptophan, so this is likely a read error.

Germline-derived CDR1 and CDR2 are LNHDA and SQIVND (reference sequence). The trim removed 4 bases at V and 0 bases at J, leaving 2 bases unmatched. The CDR3 runs to 17 residues. The time point is: sample taken at primary tumor resection. Whole RNA was taken from tumor, nontumor lung or frozen PBMC; it was then sequenced unsorted. TCRdb called the 5' RACE reads again in MiXCR, with one record for every CDR3 protein. This sample yields fewer than 20,000 distinct CDR3 sequences, of which 15% to 20% are seen a single time; roughly 13% belongs to the top ten. This chain connects TRBV19 to TRBJ2-6; 11 bases are a match to TRBD2. The receptor was isolated from a male donor with early-stage non-small cell lung cancer. The material sequenced was PBMCs, taken at surgery. The CDR3 sequence: CASSTLAGDSGANVLTL. In DNA form, the CDR3 reads TGTGCCAGTAGTACACTAGCGGGGGACTCTGGGGCCAACGTCCTGACTCTC.